A single sample gave rise to the 26 T cell receptor beta chains below, sequenced in a study of T cells in Graves' hyperthyroidism and ophthalmopathy. RNA transcripts gave rise to amplified TCR beta CDR3 regions. Carried out on the TCR CDR3, a first-round RT-PCR used the HTBI primer set. TCRdb processed the multiplex PCR reads anew with MiXCR; each CDR3 protein has one entry. The table records some 530,000 distinct CDR3 sequences, about 20% of them present only once. The sample taken for sequencing was blood. The source of these receptors is a woman in her 70s with Graves' ophthalmopathy.

This clonotype appeared many times. The chain links TRBV18 to TRBJ1-5; a weak D match, TRBD1 (5 bases). Germline V gene data show CDR1 as KGHSH and CDR2 as LQKENI. Trimming took off 3 bases at V and 5 bases at J, with 8 bases between the two ends. This CDR3 spans 13 amino acids. The CDR3 protein is CASSPVRDQPQHF. The DNA of the CDR3 is TGTGCCAGCTCACCTGTCAGGGATCAGCCCCAGCATTTT. Variable domain in full (rest from reference TRBV18 and TRBJ1-5): NAGVMQNPRHLVRRRGQEARLRCSPMKGHSHVYWYRQLPEEGLKFMVYLQKENIIDESGMPKERFSAEFPKEGPSILRIQQVVRGDSAAYFCASSPVRDQPQHFGDGTRLSIL.

This clonotype occurred a few times. This sequence joins TRBV6-1 and TRBJ2-7; unclear D gene. Germline loops: CDR1 MNHNS, CDR2 SASEGT. V lost 1 base, J lost 3 bases, and 13 bases lay in between. This CDR3 comprises 15 residues. CDR3: CASSEVAATFYEQYF. DNA for the CDR3: TGTGCCAGCAGTGAAGTGGCAGCGACGTTCTACGAGCAGTACTTC.

This clonotype was detected many times. The V and J genes are TRBV2 and TRBJ1-2; no firm D call. Germline CDR1 reads SNHLY; CDR2 reads FYNNEI. This CDR3 has 14 amino acids. With 2 bases removed from V and 4 bases from J, the gap between germline ends came to 11 bases. CDR3 DNA: TGTGCCAGCAGTGAATCATCGCAGCCCTATGGCTACACCTTC. It specifies CASSESSQPYGYTF.

In this sample, this clonotype turned up many times. The chain recombines TRBV6-1 with TRBJ2-5, with 9 bases identical to TRBD2. V dropped 5 bases and J dropped 4; count of bases not matched to a gene: 14. The germline V gene has CDR1 MNHNS and CDR2 SASEGT. This CDR3 spans 17 amino acids. CDR3 sequence: CASSSVAGAGGGETQYF. The CDR3 coding sequence is TGTGCCAGCAGTTCAGTTGCGGGAGCGGGAGGTGGAGAGACCCAGTACTTC.

This clonotype was seen once. The chain links TRBV18 to TRBJ2-7, with D possibly TRBD2 on 6 matching bases. This CDR3 has 18 amino acids. Between the trimmed V and J ends, which lost 0 bases and 4 bases, there was a span of 22 bases. Germline CDR1 reads KGHSH; CDR2 reads LQKENI. As DNA, the CDR3 is TGTGCCAGCTCACCACCGGGAAGTCCGGGACTTCGACCTTACGAGCAGTACTTC. This translates into CASSPPGSPGLRPYEQYF.

This clonotype showed up just a few times. The chain employs TRBV4-3 and TRBJ1-1; 7 positions match TRBD1. J lost 0 bases, V lost 0 bases, and 4 bases had no gene match. CDR1 and CDR2 from the germline V gene are LGHNA and YSLEER. CDR3 length: 16 residues. The CDR3 nucleotides are TGCGCCAGCAGCCAAGAGGCCGGGACAGTGAACACTGAAGCTTTCTTT. Translated: CASSQEAGTVNTEAFF.

This clonotype was detected a few times. V is TRBV3-1 and J is TRBJ2-7; D is unresolved. The CDR3 has 15 amino acids. Looked up from germline, CDR1 is LGHDT and CDR2 is YNNKEL (reference sequence). V dropped 1 base and J dropped 0 bases, with 10 bases sitting between them. In nucleotides, the CDR3 is TGTGCCAGCAGCCAAGGTGGCCGACGCTCCTACGAGCAGTACTTC. Translation: CASSQGGRRSYEQYF.

This clonotype has a handful of counts. The chain combines TRBV5-1 with TRBJ2-3; TRBD2 agrees at 7 bases. V gave up 4 bases and J gave up 10 bases; unmatched junction bases: 9. Germline V lookup: CDR1 SGHRS, CDR2 YFSETQ. This CDR3 has 13 amino acids. As DNA, the CDR3 is TGCGCCAGCAGCCCCTCGGGAGGCTGGGCGCAGTATTTT. It is translated as CASSPSGGWAQYF.

This chain joins TRBV2 and TRBJ1-1; tentative D call: TRBD1 (5 bases). V shed 7 bases and J shed 4 bases, with 10 bases lying between them. The CDR3 extends over 12 amino acids. Germline CDR1 and CDR2: SNHLY and FYNNEI. The CDR3 region has the DNA TGTGCCAGCACAGGGACGCGCACTGAAGCTTTCTTT. It yields the protein CASTGTRTEAFF.

The chain has TRBV7-9 and TRBJ2-1; 11 nucleotides agree with TRBD2. V shed 5 bases, J shed 5 bases, and the junction held 5 bases outside the gene matches. This CDR3 has 15 amino acids. The V gene's germline CDR1 is SEHNR and CDR2 FQNEAQ (reference sequence). CDR3 sequence (DNA): TGTGCCAGCAGCCTGACTAGCGGGGCTAACAATGAGCAGTTCTTC. The encoded protein is CASSLTSGANNEQFF.

This clonotype was counted a few times. V usage is TRBV3-1 and J usage is TRBJ1-2; D ambiguous. The CDR3 spans 14 residues. Germline assignment: CDR1 LGHDT and CDR2 YNNKEL (reference sequence). The V end was cut by 5 bases, the J end by 2 bases, with 12 bases between. In nucleotides, the CDR3 is TGTGCCAGCAGCGGCCGGGGTTTGAACTATGGCTACACCTTC. This translates into CASSGRGLNYGYTF.

This clonotype was counted only a few times. The chain employs TRBV2 and TRBJ2-7; D is undetermined. CDR1 is SNHLY and CDR2 is FYNNEI in the germline V gene. The CDR3 loop spans 11 amino acids. Between the trimmed V and J ends, which lost 8 bases and 3 bases, there was a span of 8 bases. The CDR3, as DNA: TGTGCCAGCCGGTTGAACTACGAGCAGTACTTC. It codes for CASRLNYEQYF.

This clonotype was detected only a few times. This sequence joins TRBV7-9 and TRBJ2-3; D remains unclear. CDR1 is SEHNR, CDR2 FQNEAQ, per germline (reference sequence). The CDR3 has 16 amino acids. The germline V and J ends were trimmed by 1 base and 2 bases, with 13 bases remaining between them. CDR3 amino acids: CASSLVKGVLTDTQYF. The CDR3 DNA sequence: TGTGCCAGCAGCTTAGTGAAAGGAGTTCTCACAGATACGCAGTATTTT.

The chain employs TRBV3-1 and TRBJ1-2; D remains ambiguous. Germline-derived CDR1 and CDR2 are LGHDT and YNNKEL (reference sequence). V lost 1 base, J lost 3 bases, and 9 bases lay in between. The CDR3 is 14 amino acids. This chain's CDR3 is CASSQATGDYGYTF. In nucleotides, the CDR3 is TGTGCCAGCAGCCAAGCCACTGGCGACTATGGCTACACCTTC.

This clonotype was observed a handful of times. The rearrangement links TRBV12-3 or TRBV12-4 to TRBJ2-3; TRBD2 aligns across 7 bases. J lost 2 bases, V lost 4 bases, and 0 bases had no gene match. The CDR3 has 13 residues. CDR3 sequence: CASSWDYTDTQYF. DNA for the CDR3: TGTGCCAGCAGTTGGGACTACACAGATACGCAGTATTTT.

This clonotype was counted only a few times. In DNA form, the CDR3 reads TGTGCCAGCAGTCGACTACCACAGGGCCCGACCACTGAAGCTTTCTTT. It yields the protein CASSRLPQGPTTEAFF. The chain carries TRBV6-2 or TRBV6-3 and TRBJ1-1; perhaps TRBD1 as D (6 bases). With 5 bases removed from V and 4 bases from J, the gap between germline ends came to 20 bases. The germline gives CDR1 MNHEY, CDR2 SVGEGT. CDR3 length equals 16 residues.

In its sample, this clonotype was seen a few times. This rearrangement joins TRBV7-2 to TRBJ2-7; no reliable D call. V was trimmed by 7 bases and J by 5 bases, leaving 12 bases between them. CDR3 length equals 12 residues. Germline CDR1 reads SGHTA; CDR2 reads FQGNSA. The DNA of the CDR3 is TGTGCCAGCACCGGGTTTCCGGACGAGCAGTACTTC. Translated, it gives CASTGFPDEQYF.

The rearrangement uses TRBV19 and TRBJ2-3, with a weak D call TRBD2 (5 bases). CDR3 length equals 14 residues. In germline, CDR1 is LNHDA, CDR2 SQIVND (reference sequence). Between the trimmed V and J ends, which lost 5 bases and 2 bases, there was a span of 11 bases. The CDR3 protein is CASSSQRNTDTQYF. CDR3 nucleotides: TGTGCCAGTAGTTCTCAGCGGAACACAGATACGCAGTATTTT.

V gene TRBV5-4 combines with J gene TRBJ2-2; no clear D. Germline V gives CDR1 SGHNT, CDR2 YYREEE (reference sequence). The length of the CDR3 is 14 residues. V was pared by 4 bases and J by 0 bases, with 7 bases between. CDR3 in amino acids: CASSPHTNTGELFF. The CDR3 coding sequence is TGTGCCAGCAGCCCTCACACGAACACCGGGGAGCTGTTTTTT.

A few counts support this clonotype. The rearrangement links TRBV30 to TRBJ1-6, with unresolved D. This CDR3 region has 13 residues. Germline-derived CDR1 and CDR2 are GTSNPN and SVGIG (reference sequence). Deletions cut 0 bases from V and 9 bases from J, with 9 bases between. The CDR3 region is CAWSVTGPSPLHF. In nucleotides, the CDR3 is TGTGCCTGGAGTGTAACCGGACCTTCACCCCTCCACTTT.

The gene calls are TRBV15 and TRBJ2-3, with D perhaps assigned TRBD1 or TRBD2 (5 bases each). The CDR3 covers 16 residues. Trimming cost V 0 bases and J 1 base, with 11 bases left between them. CDR1 and CDR2 (germline): LNHNV, YYDKDF (reference sequence). CDR3 DNA: TGTGCCACCAGCAGAGATGAGGGGTGGGGCACAGATACGCAGTATTTT. This sequence encodes CATSRDEGWGTDTQYF.

DNA of the CDR3: TGTGCCAGCAGCCAGATGGGGACAGCCCTGCCCCAGCATTTT. As protein: CASSQMGTALPQHF. The chain is built from TRBV3-1 and TRBJ1-5, with 7 positions matching TRBD1. CDR1 and CDR2 from the germline V gene are LGHDT and YNNKEL (reference sequence). V was clipped by 3 bases and J by 9 bases; unmatched bases: 8. The CDR3 covers 14 residues.

This clonotype was observed a few times. The rearrangement joins TRBV19 to TRBJ2-6; TRBD2 might be the D (6 bases). V lost 6 bases, J lost 0 bases, and 12 bases lay in between. This CDR3 region has 16 residues. Germline CDR1 is LNHDA and CDR2 is SQIVND (reference sequence). The CDR3 DNA follows: TGTGCCAGTAGGTTGGGGGGAAGCTCTGGGGCCAACGTCCTGACTTTC. As protein: CASRLGGSSGANVLTF.

A note on this clonotype: A much bigger clone sits one base away, suggesting this may be a read error. The genes are TRBV12-3 or TRBV12-4 and TRBJ2-3; 14 bases agree with TRBD2. V shed 6 bases, J shed 1 base, and the junction held 3 bases outside the gene matches. This CDR3 has 16 residues. CDR3 sequence reads: CASSQTSGGGTDTQYF. The CDR3 DNA is TGTGCCAGCAGCCAGACTAGCGGGGGGGGCACAGATACGCAGTATTTT.

This clonotype was detected many times. V gene TRBV20-1 combines with J gene TRBJ2-5, with 9 bases lining up with TRBD2. The CDR3 extends over 15 amino acids. Germline CDR1 DFQATT, CDR2 SNEGSKA (reference sequence). V was pared by 6 bases and J by 0 bases, with 8 bases of the junction left unmatched. The CDR3 DNA reads as TGCAGTGCCCCCGATCCTAGCGGGAACCAAGAGACCCAGTACTTC. Amino acid sequence: CSAPDPSGNQETQYF.

This chain connects TRBV24-1 to TRBJ1-2, with 7 bases matching TRBD1. The CDR3 has 15 residues. Germline trimming cut 5 bases from V and 9 bases from J; bases unmatched to any gene: 14. Per germline, CDR1 KGHDR and CDR2 SFDVKD. CDR3 nucleotide sequence: TGTGCCACCAGTGGTACTGACAGGGTTGGTTTAAGCTACACCTTC. Protein: CATSGTDRVGLSYTF.